This TCR beta chain was found in a study of blood T cell repertoires in COVID-19. Looking at the study overall: From the United States, Italy and Spain came samples of acute and convalescent COVID-19. T cells, B-cell-depleted T cells, or PBMCs supplied cDNA or gDNA.

In the original processing: Nucleated cell counts were estimated from reference gene primer amplification. Generated by immunoSEQ multiplex PCR, the TCRdb table keeps only in-frame clones and is missing some. Clone size and the V and J calls come from that table; the DNA yielded D and trimming. The sample lists fewer than 300,000 clones, 80% to 90% occurring once. CDR1 is SGDLS, CDR2 YYNGEE, per germline. Trimming removed 0 bases from V and 4 bases from J, with 14 bases in between. The CDR3 has 16 amino acids. This TCR was sampled from a woman aged 45 to 65 with acute or convalescent COVID-19. Sequences were obtained from peripheral blood. J is TRBJ2-1 and V is TRBV9; a weak D match, TRBD2 (6 bases). For the CDR3, the DNA is TGTGCCAGCAGCGTAGGGGCTAGCGAAAGATACAATGAGCAGTTCTTC. It specifies CASSVGASERYNEQFF. Full variable domain (remainder filled in from reference TRBV9 and TRBJ2-1): DSGVTQTPKHLITATGQRVTLRCSPRSGDLSVYWYQQSLDQGLQFLIQYYNGEERAKGNILERFSAQQFPDLHSELNLSSLELGDSALYFCASSVGASERYNEQFFGPGTRLTVL.